This record concerns one TCR beta chain sequence. The CDR3 has 15 amino acids. V was pared by 1 base and J by 2 bases, with 15 bases between. Germline-derived CDR1 and CDR2 are GTSNPN and SVGIG (reference sequence). This record comes from a study of blood T cell repertoires in COVID-19. Study background: From T cells, B-cell-depleted T cells, or PBMCs came the material, which was cDNA or gDNA.

Source study methods: The authors estimated nucleated cell counts from reference gene primer amplification. Here immunoSEQ multiplex PCR was the method, and the copy in TCRdb shows in-frame clones only, minus some. Clone size and V and J calls were adopted from that table, with D and trimming inferred from the DNA. The repertoire holds 58,000 or so clones, with around 79% as singletons. The chain recombines TRBV30 with TRBJ2-7, with D possibly being TRBD1 (5 bases). The sequenced material came from peripheral blood. This clonotype was obtained from a human donor in a cohort sampled during active COVID-19. CDR3 in amino acids: CAWSARQRNPYEQYF. For the CDR3, the DNA is TGTGCCTGGAGTGCACGACAGCGTAATCCCTACGAGCAGTACTTC. Supplemented by reference TRBV30 and TRBJ2-7, the full variable domain reads SQTIHQWPATLVQPVGSPLSLECTVEGTSNPNLYWYRQAAGRGLQLLFYSVGIGQISSEVPQNLSASRPQDRQFILSSKKLLLSDSGFYLCAWSARQRNPYEQYFGPGTRLTVT.